Below, one TCR beta chain is given with its context. What it binds is not known. Whenever a sample was processed, at least 7 million PBMCs were isolated. The second PCR ran about 7 to 12 cycles with a sample-barcoded 5' primer and J-beta primers. A single record per CDR3 protein comes from TCRdb applying MiXCR to the 5' RACE reads. The table records 650,000 to 900,000 distinct CDR3 sequences, roughly 60% of them present only once. This record belongs to a study of blood T cells in healthy people across ages. Trimming took 2 bases from V and 6 from J; bases not matched to a gene: 5. This CDR3 spans 15 amino acids. Per the germline V gene, CDR1 is MNHEY and CDR2 is SVGAGI. The study, taken as a whole, reports: Naive T cell percentage and TCR beta diversity correlated strongly.

The specimen was blood. V and J are TRBV6-5 and TRBJ2-1, with 9 bases lining up with TRBD2. This clonotype was obtained from a man aged 30-40 years in good health. The CDR3 nucleotides read TGTGCCAGCAGTTACGGGCTAGCGGGGAGCAATGAGCAGTTCTTC. It specifies CASSYGLAGSNEQFF.